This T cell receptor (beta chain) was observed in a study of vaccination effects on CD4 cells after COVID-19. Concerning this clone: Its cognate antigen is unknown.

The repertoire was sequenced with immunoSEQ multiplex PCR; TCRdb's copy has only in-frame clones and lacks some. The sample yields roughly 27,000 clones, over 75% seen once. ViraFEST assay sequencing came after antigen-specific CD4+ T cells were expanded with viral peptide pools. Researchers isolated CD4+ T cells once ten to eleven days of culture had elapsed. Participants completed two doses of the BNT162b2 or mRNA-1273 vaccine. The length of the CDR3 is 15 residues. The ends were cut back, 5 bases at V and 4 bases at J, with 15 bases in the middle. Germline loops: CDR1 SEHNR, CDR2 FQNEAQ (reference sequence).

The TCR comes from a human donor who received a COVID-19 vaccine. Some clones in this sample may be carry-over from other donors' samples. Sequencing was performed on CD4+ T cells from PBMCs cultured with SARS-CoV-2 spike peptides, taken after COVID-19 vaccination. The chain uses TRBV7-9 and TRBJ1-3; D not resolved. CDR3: CASSPRGGVGNTIYF. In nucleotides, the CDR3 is TGTGCCAGCAGCCCTCGGGGAGGTGTGGGAAACACCATATATTTT.